This passage covers 2 T cell receptor beta chains from one sample sequenced in a study of blood T cell repertoires in COVID-19. Only in-frame clones appear in the TCRdb table, and some are missing; sequencing was by immunoSEQ multiplex PCR. This table holds approximately 310,000 clones, approximately 85% found once. The source material was PBMCs or T cells enriched from blood (not recorded which). These receptors were obtained from a man younger than 45 who had recovered from COVID-19.

J is TRBJ2-1 and V is TRBV19; 10 nucleotides line up with TRBD1. The CDR3 is 15 residues long. The V and J ends lost 4 bases and 4 bases, in that order; junction bases with no gene match: 4. CDR1 LNHDA and CDR2 SQIVND come from the germline V gene (reference sequence). The CDR3 DNA follows: TGTGCCAGTAGTAAGACAGGGGGCGTTTACAATGAGCAGTTCTTC. It is translated as CASSKTGGVYNEQFF.

This clone turned up a few times. The chain uses TRBV9 and TRBJ1-5, with D unresolved. The V end was cut by 1 base, the J end by 4 bases, with 6 bases between. Looked up from germline, CDR1 is SGDLS and CDR2 is YYNGEE. This CDR3 contains 13 residues. CDR3 in DNA: TGTGCCAGCAGCGTAAATACTAATCAGCCCCAGCATTTT. As protein: CASSVNTNQPQHF.